This T cell receptor (beta chain) was profiled in a study of T cells in Graves' hyperthyroidism and ophthalmopathy. Amplification targeted TCR beta CDR3 regions from RNA transcripts. Using the HTBI primer set, a first-round RT-PCR was run on the TCR CDR3. TCRdb reanalysed the multiplex PCR reads using MiXCR and keeps one entry per CDR3 protein. The repertoire includes hundreds of thousands of distinct CDR3 sequences, about 20% of them detected once, and about 53% sits in the top ten. The length of the CDR3 is 17 residues. With 5 bases removed from V and 1 base from J, the gap between germline ends came to 18 bases.

The rearrangement uses TRBV12-3 or TRBV12-4 and TRBJ1-5; weak D call: TRBD1 (6 bases). Sequencing was performed on blood. The sequence came from a woman in her 70s with Graves' ophthalmopathy. The CDR3 spells CASSTVGGRGSNQPQHF. Written as DNA, the CDR3 is TGTGCCAGCAGTACGGTAGGGGGGCGCGGGAGCAATCAGCCCCAGCATTTT.